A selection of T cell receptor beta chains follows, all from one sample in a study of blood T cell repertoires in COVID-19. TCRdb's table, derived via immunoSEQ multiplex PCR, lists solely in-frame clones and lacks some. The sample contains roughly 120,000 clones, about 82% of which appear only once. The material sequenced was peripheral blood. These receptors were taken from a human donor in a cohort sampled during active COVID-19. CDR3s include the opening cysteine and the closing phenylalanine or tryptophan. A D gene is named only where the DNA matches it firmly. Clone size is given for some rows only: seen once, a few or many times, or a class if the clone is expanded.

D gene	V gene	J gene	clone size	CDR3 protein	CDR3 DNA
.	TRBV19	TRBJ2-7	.	CASRQGLIYEQYF	TGTGCCAGTAGGCAGGGATTAATCTACGAGCAGTACTTC
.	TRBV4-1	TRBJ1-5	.	CASSDLRAGHQPQHF	TGCGCCAGCAGCGATTTACGGGCAGGGCATCAGCCCCAGCATTTT
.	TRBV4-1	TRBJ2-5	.	CASSSQLEVKGETQYF	TGCGCCAGCTCCTCCCAACTAGAAGTAAAGGGAGAGACCCAGTACTTC
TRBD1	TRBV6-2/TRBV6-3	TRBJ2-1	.	CASSYGGQNYNEQFF	TGTGCCAGCAGTTACGGGGGACAGAACTACAATGAGCAGTTCTTC
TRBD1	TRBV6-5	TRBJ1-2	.	CASSYAGGLYGYTF	TGTGCCAGCAGTTACGCAGGGGGTCTCTACGGCTACACCTTC
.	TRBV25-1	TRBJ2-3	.	CASSESRGSTDTQYF	TGTGCCAGCAGTGAATCTCGCGGGAGCACAGATACGCAGTATTTT
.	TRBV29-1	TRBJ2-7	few	CSVEGKGFEQYF	TGCAGCGTTGAGGGCAAGGGGTTCGAGCAGTACTTC
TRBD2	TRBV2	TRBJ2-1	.	CASSPGTSGYNEQFF	TGTGCCAGCAGTCCCGGGACTAGCGGCTACAATGAGCAGTTCTTC
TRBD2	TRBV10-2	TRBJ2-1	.	CASSELPGGSGRDEQFF	TGCGCCAGCAGTGAGCTCCCTGGGGGTAGCGGGAGGGATGAGCAGTTCTTC
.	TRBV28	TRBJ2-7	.	CASSLKGLLGAYEQYF	TGTGCCAGCAGCTTAAAGGGACTCCTCGGGGCCTACGAGCAGTACTTC
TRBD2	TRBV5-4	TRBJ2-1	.	CASSSGAGGPVEQFF	TGTGCCAGCAGCTCTGGGGCGGGAGGGCCGGTAGAGCAGTTCTTC
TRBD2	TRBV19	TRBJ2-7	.	CASSTRGTGTSGRVNEQYF	TGTGCCAGTAGTACGCGTGGGACCGGGACTAGCGGGAGGGTGAACGAGCAGTACTTC
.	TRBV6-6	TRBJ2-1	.	CASSPSLSGSWYNEQFF	TGTGCCAGCAGTCCCTCTTTGAGCGGATCCTGGTACAATGAGCAGTTCTTC
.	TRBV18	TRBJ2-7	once	CASSLASGEQYF	TGTGCCAGCTCACTGGCTTCTGGCGAGCAGTACTTC
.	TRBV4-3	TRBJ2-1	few	CASSQDGRENEQFF	TGCGCCAGCAGCCAAGATGGGCGGGAAAACGAGCAGTTCTTC
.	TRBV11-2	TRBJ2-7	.	CASSIQGYEQYF	TGTGCCAGCAGCATACAGGGTTACGAGCAGTACTTC
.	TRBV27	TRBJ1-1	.	CASSLRGWATEAFF	TGTGCCAGCAGTTTAAGGGGCTGGGCCACTGAAGCTTTCTTT
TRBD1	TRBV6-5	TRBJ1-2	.	CASSRRTGDYGYTF	TGTGCCAGCAGTCGGCGAACAGGGGATTATGGCTACACCTTC
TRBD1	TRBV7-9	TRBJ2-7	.	CASSPWDRTYEQYF	TGTGCCAGCAGCCCCTGGGACAGGACCTACGAGCAGTACTTC
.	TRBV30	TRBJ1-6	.	CAWSSSGYNSPLHF	TGTGCCTGGAGCTCGAGCGGATATAATTCACCCCTCCACTTT
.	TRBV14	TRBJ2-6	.	CASSQGSYSGANVLTF	TGTGCCAGCAGCCAAGGGTCCTACTCTGGGGCCAACGTCCTGACTTTC
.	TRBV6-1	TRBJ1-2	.	CASSDRLGHNYGYTF	TGTGCCAGCAGTGACAGGCTTGGCCATAACTATGGCTACACCTTC
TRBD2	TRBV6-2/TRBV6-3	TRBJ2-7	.	CASSSTSGRSYEQYF	TGTGCCAGCAGCTCGACTAGCGGGAGGTCCTACGAGCAGTACTTC
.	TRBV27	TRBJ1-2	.	CASRMGAQYKANYGYTF	TGTGCCAGCCGGATGGGGGCACAGTATAAAGCTAACTATGGCTACACCTTC
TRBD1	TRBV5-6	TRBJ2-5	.	CASSSKPGGSQETQYF	TGTGCCAGCAGCTCCAAACCAGGGGGAAGCCAAGAGACCCAGTACTTC
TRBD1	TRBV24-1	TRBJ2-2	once	CATSETWTGRHGELFF	TGTGCCACCAGTGAGACTTGGACAGGGCGACACGGGGAGCTGTTTTTT
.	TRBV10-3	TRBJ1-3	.	CAISGGTGNTIYF	TGTGCCATCAGCGGGGGGACCGGAAACACCATATATTTT
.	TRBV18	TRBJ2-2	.	CASSLRENTGELFF	TGTGCCAGCTCACTACGCGAGAACACCGGGGAGCTGTTTTTT
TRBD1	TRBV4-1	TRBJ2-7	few	CASSQPDGTGNYEQYF	TGCGCCAGCAGCCAACCCGACGGGACAGGAAACTACGAGCAGTACTTC
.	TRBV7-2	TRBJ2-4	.	CASEGAKNIQYF	TGTGCATCGGAGGGTGCCAAAAACATTCAGTACTTC
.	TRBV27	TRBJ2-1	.	CASSFITGSYNEQFF	TGTGCCAGCAGTTTTATCACGGGCTCCTACAATGAGCAGTTCTTC
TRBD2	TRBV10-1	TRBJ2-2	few	CASSEGLAGAGTGELFF	TGCGCCAGCAGTGAGGGTCTAGCGGGAGCTGGCACCGGGGAGCTGTTTTTT
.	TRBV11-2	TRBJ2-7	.	CASSSWDSYSYEQYF	TGTGCCAGCAGCTCCTGGGACTCCTACTCCTACGAGCAGTACTTC
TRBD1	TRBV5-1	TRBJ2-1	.	CASSVVTGVTYNEQFF	TGCGCCAGCAGCGTGGTCACAGGGGTTACCTACAATGAGCAGTTCTTC
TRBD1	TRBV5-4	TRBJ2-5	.	CASSFADRGQETQYF	TGTGCCAGCAGCTTTGCGGACAGGGGGCAAGAGACCCAGTACTTC
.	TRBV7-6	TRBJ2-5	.	CASSFGGASGETQYF	TGTGCCAGCAGCTTCGGGGGCGCTAGCGGAGAGACCCAGTACTTC
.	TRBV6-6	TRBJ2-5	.	CASTRGYRDFRETQYF	TGTGCCAGCACCAGGGGGTACAGGGACTTTCGAGAGACCCAGTACTTC
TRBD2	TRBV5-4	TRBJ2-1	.	CASSPGGTSGLINNEQFF	TGTGCCAGCAGCCCCGGGGGGACTAGCGGGCTTATCAACAATGAGCAGTTCTTC